This T cell receptor (beta chain) was documented in a study of T-cell reconstitution after alpha-beta-depleted transplantation in children. This clonotype was seen at least ten times. The antigen is not known. Germline V gives CDR1 LGHNT, CDR2 FRNRAP. CDR3 length: 13 amino acids. Trimming left V 7 bases short and J 5 bases short, with 12 bases between. Unique molecular identifiers were incorporated when the TCRbeta library was constructed. MiXCR, applied by TCRdb to the PCR reads, yields one record per CDR3 protein. This sample has around 450,000 distinct CDR3 sequences, with approximately 10% found just once. General study points: About two months after transplant, alpha-beta T cells reportedly came from several hundred expanded graft clones.

The TCR was taken from a child under 10 years old with inherited bone marrow failure, due to receive a stem cell transplant. This specimen consisted of PBMCs, obtained before TCRalphabeta/CD19-depleted stem cell transplant. V usage is TRBV12-5 and J usage is TRBJ2-1, with a weak D call TRBD2 (5 bases). CDR3 sequence (DNA): TGTGCTAGTGCCCTAGGGCGGGACAATGAGCAGTTCTTC. This codes for CASALGRDNEQFF.